These T cell receptor beta chains were read from a single sample in a study of post-analysis software for immune sequencing data. TCRdb reprocessed the PCR reads with MiXCR, giving one entry per CDR3 protein. The sample contains about 540,000 distinct CDR3 sequences, around a third of which appear only once. Material for sequencing was blood. The receptors stem from a girl under 18 with multiple sclerosis. Each CDR3 is given with its conserved first and last residue. Each record gives: J gene, clone size, CDR3 length, D gene, V gene, CDR3 DNA, CDR3 protein. D genes are given only for firm matches. Clone sizes are given selectively: once, few, many, or a class where the clone is expanded.

j_call: TRBJ1-5
clone_size: -
cdr3_length: 13
d_call: -
v_call: TRBV12-3/TRBV12-4
cdr3_nt: TGTGCCAGCAGTTTAACCGACAGGAGTCTCCAGCATTTT
cdr3_aa: CASSLTDRSLQHF

j_call: TRBJ2-7
clone_size: -
cdr3_length: 16
d_call: TRBD2
v_call: TRBV24-1
cdr3_nt: TGTGCCACCAGTGATCATAGCGGGGGCTCCTACAATGAGCAGTACTTC
cdr3_aa: CATSDHSGGSYNEQYF

j_call: TRBJ2-1
clone_size: -
cdr3_length: 15
d_call: TRBD2
v_call: TRBV5-1
cdr3_nt: TGCGCCAGCAGCTTAGCGGGGGCCTTTGTGCATGAGCAGTTCTTC
cdr3_aa: CASSLAGAFVHEQFF

j_call: TRBJ1-1
clone_size: once
cdr3_length: 13
d_call: -
v_call: TRBV10-3
cdr3_nt: TGTGCCAGCCAGGGAGGGGCGTTCACTGAAGCTTTCTTT
cdr3_aa: CASQGGAFTEAFF

j_call: TRBJ2-7
clone_size: few
cdr3_length: 21
d_call: -
v_call: TRBV27
cdr3_nt: TGTGCCAGCAGTTTGCGCGATCGGGGAAAGGCCAGGGTGGGTTTTTCAGGCGAGCAGTACTTC
cdr3_aa: CASSLRDRGKARVGFSGEQYF

j_call: TRBJ2-5
clone_size: -
cdr3_length: 14
d_call: -
v_call: TRBV7-2
cdr3_nt: TGTGCCAGCAGCTTTTTAGCGGAAGAAGAGACCCAGTACTTC
cdr3_aa: CASSFLAEEETQYF

j_call: TRBJ2-1
clone_size: -
cdr3_length: 16
d_call: TRBD2
v_call: TRBV20-1
cdr3_nt: TGCAGTGCTAGAACCGCGAGCGGGGGAGCCTACAATGAGCAGTTCTTC
cdr3_aa: CSARTASGGAYNEQFF

j_call: TRBJ2-2
clone_size: -
cdr3_length: 16
d_call: -
v_call: TRBV7-3
cdr3_nt: TGTGCCAGCAGCCCCCAGGGGCAAGAAGTAACCGGGGAGCTGTTTTTT
cdr3_aa: CASSPQGQEVTGELFF

j_call: TRBJ2-7
clone_size: -
cdr3_length: 15
d_call: TRBD1
v_call: TRBV7-9
cdr3_nt: TGTGCCAGCAGCTTAACGTCGGGACAGGCGGGCGAGCAGTACTTC
cdr3_aa: CASSLTSGQAGEQYF

j_call: TRBJ1-2
clone_size: -
cdr3_length: 16
d_call: TRBD1
v_call: TRBV27
cdr3_nt: TGTGCCAGCAGTTTATCGTCCCCGGGACAGATTTTGGGCTACACCTTC
cdr3_aa: CASSLSSPGQILGYTF

j_call: TRBJ2-5
clone_size: few
cdr3_length: 15
d_call: TRBD1
v_call: TRBV5-6
cdr3_nt: TGTGCCAGCAGCCAGTATGGGACAGGTCAAGAGACCCAGTACTTC
cdr3_aa: CASSQYGTGQETQYF

j_call: TRBJ2-1
clone_size: few
cdr3_length: 15
d_call: TRBD1
v_call: TRBV12-3/TRBV12-4
cdr3_nt: TGTGCCAGCAGCCCGTCGGACAGGGGGCACAATGAGCAGTTCTTC
cdr3_aa: CASSPSDRGHNEQFF

j_call: TRBJ2-7
clone_size: -
cdr3_length: 15
d_call: TRBD1
v_call: TRBV3-1
cdr3_nt: TGTGCCAGCAGTGGCCGGGACAGGGCCCTCCACGAGCAGTACTTC
cdr3_aa: CASSGRDRALHEQYF

j_call: TRBJ1-2
clone_size: -
cdr3_length: 13
d_call: -
v_call: TRBV10-3
cdr3_nt: TGTGCCATCAGTGAATCGGCTAACTATGGCTACACCTTC
cdr3_aa: CAISESANYGYTF

j_call: TRBJ2-1
clone_size: few
cdr3_length: 13
d_call: -
v_call: TRBV15
cdr3_nt: TGTGCCACCAGCAGTGAGAGCTACAATGAGCAGTTCTTC
cdr3_aa: CATSSESYNEQFF

j_call: TRBJ1-4
clone_size: -
cdr3_length: 18
d_call: TRBD1
v_call: TRBV5-1
cdr3_nt: TGCGCCAGCAGCAAGTCGGGACAGGGGTTTTGGGCTAATGAAAAACTGTTTTTT
cdr3_aa: CASSKSGQGFWANEKLFF

j_call: TRBJ2-7
clone_size: few
cdr3_length: 15
d_call: -
v_call: TRBV5-1
cdr3_nt: TGCGCCAGCAGCTTGGCCGGTGGGTCCCTCTACGAGCAGTACTTC
cdr3_aa: CASSLAGGSLYEQYF

j_call: TRBJ2-7
clone_size: many
cdr3_length: 13
d_call: TRBD2
v_call: TRBV9
cdr3_nt: TGTGCCAGCAGCGTAGGACTAGCTAGTGAGCAGTACTTC
cdr3_aa: CASSVGLASEQYF

j_call: TRBJ1-2
clone_size: few
cdr3_length: 15
d_call: TRBD1
v_call: TRBV20-1
cdr3_nt: TGCAGTGCTGAACAGGGGGCTCGGACTAACTATGGCTACACCTTC
cdr3_aa: CSAEQGARTNYGYTF

j_call: TRBJ2-5
clone_size: -
cdr3_length: 12
d_call: TRBD1
v_call: TRBV29-1
cdr3_nt: TGCAGTGGACGGACAGGTCAAGAGACCCAGTACTTC
cdr3_aa: CSGRTGQETQYF

j_call: TRBJ1-6
clone_size: -
cdr3_length: 16
d_call: TRBD1
v_call: TRBV5-5
cdr3_nt: TGTGCCAGCAGCTTGAAAGGGGGCGCCTATAATTCACCCCTCCACTTT
cdr3_aa: CASSLKGGAYNSPLHF

j_call: TRBJ2-7
clone_size: -
cdr3_length: 13
d_call: -
v_call: TRBV6-1
cdr3_nt: TGTGCCAGCAGTGGGCCCCACTCCTACGAGCAGTACTTC
cdr3_aa: CASSGPHSYEQYF

j_call: TRBJ2-7
clone_size: -
cdr3_length: 13
d_call: -
v_call: TRBV10-1
cdr3_nt: TGCGCCAGCAGTGAGTCGTCGGGCTACGAGCAGTACTTC
cdr3_aa: CASSESSGYEQYF

j_call: TRBJ2-3
clone_size: few
cdr3_length: 17
d_call: -
v_call: TRBV21-1
cdr3_nt: TGTGCCAGCAGCAAAGGGACTAGCCTCTATAGTCCAGATACGCAGTATTTT
cdr3_aa: CASSKGTSLYSPDTQYF

j_call: TRBJ2-3
clone_size: -
cdr3_length: 15
d_call: -
v_call: TRBV5-1
cdr3_nt: TGCGCCAGCAGCTTGCGGGGGACATACACAGATACGCAGTATTTT
cdr3_aa: CASSLRGTYTDTQYF

j_call: TRBJ1-4
clone_size: -
cdr3_length: 16
d_call: TRBD1
v_call: TRBV2
cdr3_nt: TGTGCCAGCAGGAAAAAGACAGGGGCAACTAATGAAAAACTGTTTTTT
cdr3_aa: CASRKKTGATNEKLFF

j_call: TRBJ1-5
clone_size: -
cdr3_length: 16
d_call: -
v_call: TRBV3-1
cdr3_nt: TGTGCCAGCAGCCGATCGGGGGGGGGCGGCAATCAGCCCCAGCATTTT
cdr3_aa: CASSRSGGGGNQPQHF

j_call: TRBJ2-1
clone_size: -
cdr3_length: 14
d_call: TRBD1
v_call: TRBV6-2/TRBV6-3
cdr3_nt: TGTGCCAGCAGCCCACAGGGGGAAGTCACTGAGCAGTTCTTC
cdr3_aa: CASSPQGEVTEQFF

j_call: TRBJ1-1
clone_size: -
cdr3_length: 12
d_call: TRBD1
v_call: TRBV27
cdr3_nt: TGTGCCAGCAGAGGGGACAGGGCTGAAGCTTTCTTT
cdr3_aa: CASRGDRAEAFF

j_call: TRBJ2-1
clone_size: -
cdr3_length: 16
d_call: -
v_call: TRBV12-3/TRBV12-4
cdr3_nt: TGTGCCAGCAGTCGAACCTCCGGGACGATAAACAATGAGCAGTTCTTC
cdr3_aa: CASSRTSGTINNEQFF

j_call: TRBJ1-1
clone_size: few
cdr3_length: 15
d_call: -
v_call: TRBV5-1
cdr3_nt: TGCGCCAGCAGCCCCGACCCGGCAATGAACACTGAAGCTTTCTTT
cdr3_aa: CASSPDPAMNTEAFF